This TCR beta chain was captured by sequencing in a study of cytomegalovirus exposure and HLA in healthy donors. The overall study: The platform used for the 120 validation repertoires matched that of the 500 to 850 first-cohort repertoires, a later analysis reported. Study results and caveats: With high specificity and sensitivity, the classifier reportedly diagnosed cytomegalovirus status. CMV antigen specificity of a few CMV-associated chains was confirmed in vitro.

About this clone itself: Its antigen is unknown.

The J segment lost 1 base and the V segment lost 4 bases, leaving 3 bases of the junction unmatched. CDR1 and CDR2 (germline): SGHTA, FQGTGA. The length of the CDR3 is 14 residues. Here immunoSEQ multiplex PCR was the method, and the copy in TCRdb shows in-frame clones only, minus some. The sample contains some 200,000 clones, approximately 89% of which appear only once. The donors were part of the validation cohort, which consisted of some 120 subjects and was separate from the first cohort of 666 subjects. The sequenced sample consisted of PBMCs. The genes are TRBV7-3 and TRBJ1-1; 7 positions agree with TRBD1. The sequence came from a man aged 25 to 45 in good health and CMV-seropositive. CDR3 region: CASSYRGPNTEAFF. CDR3 in DNA: TGTGCCAGCAGCTATAGGGGGCCGAACACTGAAGCTTTCTTT.